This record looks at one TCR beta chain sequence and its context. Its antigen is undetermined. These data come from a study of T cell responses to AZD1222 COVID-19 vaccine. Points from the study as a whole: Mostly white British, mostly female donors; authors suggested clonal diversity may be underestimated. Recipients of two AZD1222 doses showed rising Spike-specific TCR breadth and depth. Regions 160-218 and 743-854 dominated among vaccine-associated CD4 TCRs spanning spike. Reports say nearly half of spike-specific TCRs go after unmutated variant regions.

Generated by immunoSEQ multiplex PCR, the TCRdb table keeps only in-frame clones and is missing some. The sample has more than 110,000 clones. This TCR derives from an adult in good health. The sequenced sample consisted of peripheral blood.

This CDR3 reads CASSQSTGYGYTF. CDR3 sequence (DNA): TGTGCCAGCAGCCAATCGACAGGGTATGGCTACACCTTC. This chain connects TRBV3-1 (or the pseudogene TRBV3-2) to TRBJ1-2; 7 nucleotides line up with TRBD1. CDR1 is LGHDT and CDR2 is YNNKEL in the germline V gene (reference sequence). The CDR3 loop spans 13 amino acids. V was clipped by 2 bases and J by 5 bases; unmatched bases: 2.